This T cell receptor beta chain was retrieved from a study of T-cell reconstitution after alpha-beta-depleted transplantation in children. Study results and limitations: About two months after transplant, alpha-beta T cells reportedly came from several hundred expanded graft clones.

The TCRbeta library was prepared with unique molecular identifiers. Each CDR3 protein gets one entry after TCRdb re-called the PCR reads with MiXCR. Altogether approximately 82,000 distinct CDR3 sequences are present, around 18% being singletons, with the ten largest covering about half. This clonotype has just a few counts. Its antigen is not known. This specimen consisted of PBMCs, mostly from graft donor cells, obtained 360 days after TCRalphabeta/CD19-depleted stem cell transplant. This receptor was identified in a male patient aged 2-15 years who had a stem cell transplant for acute lymphoblastic leukemia, so the T cells may come from the graft donor.

CDR3 DNA sequence: TGTGCCAGCAGTAGACTAGCGGGGGATACGCAGTATTTT. Its translation: CASSRLAGDTQYF. V is TRBV12-3 or TRBV12-4 and J is TRBJ2-3, with 11 bases fitting TRBD2. The CDR3 contains 13 residues. Unmatched junction bases numbered 1, after V lost 5 bases and J lost 6 bases.